This T cell receptor (beta chain) was profiled in a study of PD-1 blockade in classical Hodgkin lymphoma. Broader study findings: Repertoire differences lack defined causes, possibly disease activity or prior therapy. The study reported lower baseline TCR diversity in newly diagnosed patients than in healthy donors.

Indicated time point: newly diagnosed, previously untreated cHL patient sample. It was by magnetic negative selection that CD8+ T cells were isolated from thawed PBMCs. For this clone: Its antigen remains unidentified.

Clones were sequenced by immunoSEQ multiplex PCR, and TCRdb holds only the in-frame ones, with some missing. The table records approximately 9,300 clones, around 86% of them present only once. The receptor's source is a human donor with classical Hodgkin lymphoma. The sample comprised CD8+ T cells from blood.

The CDR3 region has the DNA TGCGCCAGCAGCCAAGGGTACGGACAGGGGGTCGAGCAGTACTTC. Its translation is CASSQGYGQGVEQYF. V and J are TRBV4-1 and TRBJ2-7, with 10 bases that match TRBD1. V dropped 1 base and J dropped 6; count of bases not matched to a gene: 6. The germline V gene has CDR1 MGHRA and CDR2 YSYEKL. CDR3 length equals 15 residues.